This is a list of T cell receptor beta chains from one sample in a study of shared clonotypes between healthy human individuals. Some clones are missing from TCRdb's copy, which holds only in-frame ones; the method was immunoSEQ multiplex PCR. The sample gives roughly 680,000 clones, 55% to 75% of which show up once; under 2% is in the top ten. Sequenced sample: memory CD4+ T cells sorted from blood. These receptors were taken from a woman younger than 45 in good health. CDR3s include the opening cysteine and the closing phenylalanine or tryptophan. Each record gives: D gene, V gene, J gene, clone size, CDR3 protein, CDR3 DNA. D genes are given only for firm matches. Some rows mark clone size as missing; the rest say once, few, many or name a class of expanded clone.

TRBD2	TRBV5-1	TRBJ2-5	few	CASSSSAGGSQTQYF	TGCGCCAGCAGCTCCTCAGCGGGAGGGAGCCAGACCCAGTACTTC
.	TRBV28	TRBJ2-6	few	CASSFGSSGANVLTF	TGTGCCAGCAGTTTCGGGAGCTCTGGGGCCAACGTCCTGACTTTC
.	TRBV4-2	TRBJ2-1	.	CASSPDQGRGNEQFF	TGTGCCAGCAGCCCGGACCAGGGACGCGGCAATGAGCAGTTCTTC
.	TRBV19	TRBJ1-5	.	CASSGQGPNQPQHF	TGTGCCAGTAGTGGCCAAGGGCCCAATCAGCCCCAGCATTTT
TRBD2	TRBV5-1	TRBJ2-1	.	CASSAGGASGLNEQFF	TGCGCCAGCAGCGCGGGGGGCGCTAGCGGTTTGAATGAGCAGTTCTTC
TRBD2	TRBV11-2	TRBJ2-5	.	CASSSGAGVAETQYF	TGTGCCAGCAGCTCCGGAGCGGGAGTGGCAGAGACCCAGTACTTC
TRBD2	TRBV18	TRBJ2-1	.	CASSPTKTSEVNEQFF	TGTGCCAGCTCACCAACGAAGACTAGCGAGGTCAATGAGCAGTTCTTC
TRBD1	TRBV15	TRBJ2-7	.	CATSRDYLVGQGDSYEQYF	TGTGCCACCAGCAGAGATTATTTAGTTGGCCAGGGGGATAGTTACGAGCAGTACTTC
.	TRBV28	TRBJ1-1	.	CASSTPLVNTEAFF	TGTGCCAGCAGTACCCCCCTAGTGAACACTGAAGCTTTCTTT
TRBD1	TRBV5-1	TRBJ2-3	.	CASSLGQGSTDTQYF	TGCGCCAGCAGCCTCGGACAGGGGAGCACAGATACGCAGTATTTT
.	TRBV27	TRBJ1-1	.	CASSSHTGNPEAFF	TGTGCCAGCAGTTCACACACTGGGAATCCTGAAGCTTTCTTT
TRBD2	TRBV7-2	TRBJ2-1	.	CASSLWSGGSSYNEQFF	TGTGCCAGCAGCTTATGGTCGGGCGGGAGCTCCTACAATGAGCAGTTCTTC
.	TRBV20-1	TRBJ1-1	few	CSARWGEAFF	TGCAGTGCCAGGTGGGGAGAGGCTTTCTTT
.	TRBV9	TRBJ2-7	.	CASSVEVDSSYEQYF	TGTGCCAGCAGCGTAGAGGTGGACAGTTCCTACGAGCAGTACTTC
TRBD1	TRBV6-1	TRBJ1-5	.	CASSVRDRAGNQPQHF	TGTGCCAGCAGTGTCCGCGACAGGGCGGGCAATCAGCCCCAGCATTTT
.	TRBV6-1	TRBJ2-5	.	CASILGQETQYF	TGTGCCAGCATTCTGGGTCAAGAGACCCAGTACTTC
.	TRBV4-1	TRBJ2-7	.	CASSQEELAIYEQYF	TGCGCCAGCAGCCAAGAAGAACTAGCTATATACGAGCAGTACTTC
.	TRBV5-1	TRBJ1-1	few	CASRANTEAFF	TGCGCCAGCAGGGCGAACACTGAAGCTTTCTTT